This T cell receptor beta chain was documented in a study of T cell responses to AZD1222 COVID-19 vaccine. Germline CDR1 MNHEY, CDR2 SVGAGI. The length of the CDR3 is 16 residues. V was shortened by 4 bases and J by 2 bases, with 15 bases between the two germline ends. About this clone: What it recognizes is unknown.

Libraries were prepared by immunoSEQ multiplex PCR; TCRdb keeps only in-frame clonotypes and omits some of them. The top ten clones hold 7.5% to 8% of a sample with about 130,000 clones, over 75% of them seen once. The study, taken as a whole, reports: Repertoire sampling was restricted to post-peak T cell response timepoints. With dominance at 160-218 and 743-854, vaccine-associated CD4 TCRs spanned spike. At baseline, just 5 or 6 AZD1222 recipients tested seropositive.

The receptor was isolated from an adult in good health. This chain links TRBV6-5 with TRBJ2-1; D might be TRBD2 (6 bases). Sequencing was performed on peripheral blood, taken on day 0 of AZD1222 vaccination. CDR3 protein: CASSSTGLNTYNEQFF. In nucleotides, the CDR3 is TGTGCCAGCAGTTCTACGGGACTCAACACCTACAATGAGCAGTTCTTC.